A single sample is the source of the 14 T cell receptor beta chains below, sequenced in a study of control samples from healthy donors and cancer patients. The protocol was immunoSEQ multiplex PCR, while the TCRdb copy is restricted to in-frame clones and leaves out a portion. The repertoire holds about 44,000 clones, about 87% seen once, with about 9.4% in the top ten. The sequenced material came from PBMCs. These receptors all come from a woman in her sixties or seventies with lung cancer.

This clone was seen just once. The chain is built from TRBV10-3 and TRBJ1-3; D is uncertain. Germline V lookup: CDR1 ENHRY, CDR2 SYGVKD. With 8 bases removed from V and 1 base from J, the gap between germline ends came to 18 bases. The CDR3 sequence is 16 residues long. CDR3 region: CAIHSVSSSSGNTIYF. The CDR3 DNA reads as TGTGCCATCCATTCAGTCTCCAGCTCTTCTGGAAACACCATATATTTT.

This chain uses TRBV5-4 with TRBJ1-1, with a weak D call TRBD1 (5 bases). The CDR3 has 14 amino acids. Per the germline V gene, CDR1 is SGHNT and CDR2 is YYREEE (reference sequence). With 0 bases removed from V and 1 base from J, the gap between germline ends came to 7 bases. The chain's CDR3 is CASSLGQSNTEAFF. The CDR3 nucleotides read TGTGCCAGCAGCTTGGGACAGTCGAACACTGAAGCTTTCTTT.

The genes are TRBV11-3 and TRBJ2-5; 15 bases fit TRBD2. Germline V CDR1 and CDR2: SGHNT, YENEEA. The CDR3 has 17 amino acids. V trimming: 5 bases; J trimming: 5 bases; junction bases outside the gene matches: 9. Written as DNA, the CDR3 is TGTGCCAGCAGCCTAGGACTAGCGGGAGGGATTGGGGAGACCCAGTACTTC. This sequence encodes CASSLGLAGGIGETQYF.

The rearrangement joins TRBV6-5 to TRBJ1-1, with TRBD1 as a possible D gene (6 bases). The CDR3 is 12 amino acids. In germline, CDR1 is MNHEY, CDR2 SVGAGI. V was shortened by 6 bases and J by 10 bases, with 15 bases between the two germline ends. The CDR3 sequence is CASRNREKRAFF. The CDR3 DNA reads as TGTGCCAGCAGGAACAGGGAAAAGAGAGCTTTCTTT.

This clone was recorded a few times. The V call is TRBV27, the J call TRBJ2-7; no clear D. The CDR3 is made up of 14 amino acids. Germline V lookup: CDR1 MNHEY, CDR2 SMNVEV (reference sequence). V was clipped by 2 bases and J by 0 bases, with 8 bases between them. The CDR3 DNA reads as TGTGCCAGCAGTTTAACCATGATCTCCTACGAGCAGTACTTC. It yields the protein CASSLTMISYEQYF.

The J gene is TRBJ1-4, the V gene TRBV5-4, with TRBD1 identical over 8 bases. Trimming removed 4 bases from V and 3 bases from J; junction bases left unmatched: 2. Germline CDR1 and CDR2: SGHNT and YYREEE (reference sequence). The CDR3 has 14 residues. The CDR3, as DNA: TGTGCCAGCAGCCAGACAGGGGCTAATGAAAAACTGTTTTTT. Its protein product is CASSQTGANEKLFF.

The J gene is TRBJ2-1, the V gene TRBV5-1; D remains ambiguous. Per germline, CDR1 SGHRS and CDR2 YFSETQ. The CDR3 has 14 residues. V gave up 0 bases and J gave up 5 bases, with 9 bases separating them. As DNA, the CDR3 is TGCGCCAGCAGCTTGGGAGACACAGACAATGAGCAGTTCTTC. Amino acids: CASSLGDTDNEQFF.

The CDR3 loop is CATSDLGRGSYNEQFF. The CDR3 DNA reads as TGTGCCACCAGTGATTTGGGTAGAGGGTCCTACAATGAGCAGTTCTTC. The V gene is TRBV24-1, the J gene TRBJ2-1, with a tentative D call TRBD2 (5 bases). V shed 0 bases and J shed 1 base, with 9 bases lying between them. The CDR3 runs to 16 residues. Germline loops: CDR1 KGHDR, CDR2 SFDVKD.

The rearrangement joins TRBV27 to TRBJ2-7, with D possibly being TRBD2 (6 bases). The germline V gene encodes CDR1 MNHEY and CDR2 SMNVEV (reference sequence). The V gene lost 3 bases and the J gene lost 4 bases, with 13 bases spanning the gap. This CDR3 is built from 14 residues. CDR3 loop: CASSLTGGWYEQYF. The CDR3 nucleotides read TGTGCCAGCAGTTTGACCGGGGGTTGGTACGAGCAGTACTTC.

The chain couples TRBV27 to TRBJ2-7; D gene unclear. Deletions cut 4 bases from V and 6 bases from J, with 7 bases between. The CDR3 has 11 residues. Germline V CDR1 and CDR2: MNHEY, SMNVEV (reference sequence). DNA for the CDR3: TGTGCCAGCAGTTCCTCCCGCGAGCAGTACTTC. Amino acids: CASSSSREQYF.

The chain recombines TRBV7-9 with TRBJ2-2, with TRBD2 matching 14 bases. After removal of 5 bases from V and 5 bases from J, the junction contained 7 bases not matched to a gene. This CDR3 contains 17 residues. Germline V gene lookup returns CDR1 SEHNR and CDR2 FQNEAQ (reference sequence). CDR3 residues: CASSPGLAGVETGELFF. CDR3 bases: TGTGCCAGCAGCCCGGGACTAGCGGGAGTTGAAACCGGGGAGCTGTTTTTT.

The genes are TRBV5-1 and TRBJ2-5, with D unresolved. This CDR3 contains 16 residues. CDR1 SGHRS and CDR2 YFSETQ come from the germline V gene. Trimming took 0 bases from V and 5 from J, leaving 17 bases between them. Here the CDR3 reads CASSLVIGVNGETQYF. The DNA of the CDR3 is TGCGCCAGCAGCTTGGTTATTGGAGTCAATGGGGAGACCCAGTACTTC. Using reference TRBV5-1 and TRBJ2-5 for the parts outside the CDR3, the full variable domain is KAGVTQTPRYLIKTRGQQVTLSCSPISGHRSVSWYQQTPGQGLQFLFEYFSETQRNKGNFPGRFSGRQFSNSRSEMNVSTLELGDSALYLCASSLVIGVNGETQYFGPGTRLLVL.

The chain combines TRBV28 with TRBJ2-7; D tentatively reads TRBD1 or TRBD2 (5 bases each). The CDR3 is made up of 12 amino acids. Deletions cut 6 bases from V and 5 bases from J, with 11 bases between. CDR1 is MDHEN and CDR2 is SYDVKM in the germline V gene. The CDR3 sequence is CASSSGPNEQYF. The CDR3 nucleotides are TGTGCCAGCAGCTCGGGACCTAACGAGCAGTACTTC.

The V and J genes are TRBV5-1 and TRBJ1-1, with D possibly being TRBD1 (5 bases). Trimming removed 4 bases from V and 1 base from J, with 11 bases in between. There are 14 residues in the CDR3. Germline CDR1 and CDR2: SGHRS and YFSETQ. This chain's CDR3 is CASSAIRGNTEAFF. CDR3 nucleotide sequence: TGCGCCAGCAGCGCAATTAGGGGGAACACTGAAGCTTTCTTT. Drawing the rest from reference TRBV5-1 and TRBJ1-1, the complete variable domain is KAGVTQTPRYLIKTRGQQVTLSCSPISGHRSVSWYQQTPGQGLQFLFEYFSETQRNKGNFPGRFSGRQFSNSRSEMNVSTLELGDSALYLCASSAIRGNTEAFFGQGTRLTVV.